This entry is about one TCR beta chain. Its matching antigen is unknown. Trimming cost V 0 bases and J 0 bases; bases outside gene matches: 11. The V gene's germline CDR1 is MNHNS and CDR2 SASEGT. The CDR3 is 21 amino acids. This entry comes from a study of T cells in narcolepsy. Study results and caveats: Healthy controls reportedly lacked the autoreactive clonotypes serially found in patients' blood. Same-patient CSF and blood CD4+ T cell clonotypes included HCRT-specific and TRIB2-specific autoreactive ones.

Assay: immunoSEQ multiplex PCR; the TCRdb copy retains only in-frame clones and omits some. The sample includes roughly 24,000 clones, roughly 77% of them seen just once. The chain couples TRBV6-1 to TRBJ2-4, with 13 bases fitting TRBD2. The sequencing sample was made of memory (CD45RA-) CD4+ T cells from blood. The origin of this receptor is a human donor in good health. The CDR3 bases are TGTGCCAGCAGTGAAGCGCTTCCCAGACTAGCGGGAGGCGGAGCCAAAAACATTCAGTACTTC. Translation gives CASSEALPRLAGGGAKNIQYF.